The 18 T cell receptor beta chains below come from one sample, sequenced in a study of shared clonotypes between healthy human individuals. Only in-frame clones appear in the TCRdb table, and some are missing; sequencing was by immunoSEQ multiplex PCR. The data show roughly 2.1 million clones, about 92% seen once. Selected positively for CCR7 and CD45RO-negative, naive CD8 cells excluded terminally differentiated effector memory CD45RA+ cells. The sequenced sample was naive CD8+ T cells from PBMCs. These receptor sequences come from a man between 18 and 35 years old in good health. Some clones in this sample may be carry-over from other donors' samples.

The chain is built from TRBV28 and TRBJ2-3; perhaps TRBD1 as D (5 bases). The V end was cut by 8 bases, the J end by 5 bases, with 14 bases between. Germline-derived CDR1 and CDR2 are MDHEN and SYDVKM. The CDR3 length is 13 residues. The CDR3 region has the DNA TGTGCCAGCGACTCTCATCAGGGAGATACGCAGTATTTT. Translation: CASDSHQGDTQYF.

The chain combines TRBV28 with TRBJ2-7; TRBD1 might be the D (7 bases). The germline CDR1 and CDR2 sequences are MDHEN and SYDVKM. This CDR3 spans 15 amino acids. Trimming shortened V by 6 bases and J by 1 base, and 16 bases separated the two germline ends. DNA of the CDR3: TGTGCCAGCAGCACTTTGGGGGGACAGTCCTACGAGCAGTACTTC. This gives the protein CASSTLGGQSYEQYF.

The chain carries TRBV27 and TRBJ2-6; possibly TRBD1 for D (6 bases). This CDR3 contains 16 residues. The germline V gene encodes CDR1 MNHEY and CDR2 SMNVEV (reference sequence). Trimming removed 0 bases from V and 3 bases from J, with 9 bases in between. The CDR3 spells CASSLSAGDGANVLTF. CDR3 nucleotide sequence: TGTGCCAGCAGTTTATCCGCAGGGGATGGGGCCAACGTCCTGACTTTC.

A note on this clone: Compared with germline, one end of the junction differs, possibly owing to a read error. V is TRBV27 and J is TRBJ2-7, with TRBD2 matching 7 bases. Germline loops: CDR1 MNHEY, CDR2 SMNVEV (reference sequence). This CDR3 contains 12 residues. CDR3 loop: CASSLRGSVSHF. Here the CDR3 DNA reads TGTGCCAGCAGTTTACGCGGGAGCGTGTCCCACTTC.

The gene calls are TRBV18 and TRBJ2-7, with D hard to call. The germline V gene has CDR1 KGHSH and CDR2 LQKENI. This CDR3 contains 14 residues. V was trimmed by 2 bases and J by 3 bases, leaving 11 bases between them. The CDR3 spells CASSPGNSFYEQYF. CDR3 nucleotide sequence: TGTGCCAGCTCACCAGGGAACAGTTTCTACGAGCAGTACTTC.

The V call is TRBV27, the J call TRBJ1-1; maybe TRBD1 (6 bases). CDR3 length equals 14 residues. Deletions cut 5 bases from V and 5 bases from J, with 15 bases between. Germline values: CDR1 MNHEY, CDR2 SMNVEV (reference sequence). CDR3 nucleotides: TGTGCCAGCAGTGCCCTAGGGGGTGGTACTGAAGCTTTCTTT. Amino acids: CASSALGGGTEAFF.

This clone was counted between two and nine times. The rearrangement joins TRBV10-1 to TRBJ1-1; TRBD1 matches at 7 bases. Losses at the gene ends were 2 bases for V and 0 bases for J; bases not matched to a gene: 3. CDR1 WNHNN and CDR2 SYGVQD come from the germline V gene (reference sequence). The CDR3 totals 15 residues. The CDR3 DNA sequence: TGCGCCAGCAGTGAGACAGGGGACATGAACACTGAAGCTTTCTTT. As protein: CASSETGDMNTEAFF.

The rearrangement uses TRBV9 and TRBJ2-5; 9 bases agree with TRBD2. CDR3 length: 15 amino acids. CDR1 is SGDLS and CDR2 is YYNGEE in the germline V gene. Trimming at V came to 3 bases and at J to 5 bases, leaving 8 bases not matched to a gene. CDR3: CASSATGTSRETQYF. Written as DNA, the CDR3 is TGTGCCAGCAGCGCCACCGGGACTAGCCGGGAGACCCAGTACTTC.

The chain employs TRBV6-6 and TRBJ2-7; D might be TRBD2 (6 bases). CDR3 length: 13 residues. The V gene's germline CDR1 is MNHNY and CDR2 SVGAGI (reference sequence). V shed 0 bases and J shed 5 bases, with 8 bases lying between them. CDR3 protein: CASSYSGSDEQYF. The CDR3, as DNA: TGTGCCAGCAGTTACTCCGGGAGCGACGAGCAGTACTTC.

The gene calls are TRBV11-2 and TRBJ2-1; D may be TRBD2 (5 bases). The germline V gene has CDR1 SGHAT and CDR2 FQNNGV. There are 13 residues in the CDR3. Trimming left V 7 bases short and J 8 bases short, with 15 bases between. CDR3 DNA sequence: TGTGCCAGCACCTTCGGGGTCGGCCATGAGCAGTTCTTC. Its protein is CASTFGVGHEQFF.

This clone was counted once. The J gene is TRBJ1-4, the V gene TRBV29-1; TRBD1 is a possible D gene (5 bases). The V and J ends lost 7 bases and 11 bases respectively, with 14 bases between them. CDR1 is SQVTM, CDR2 ANQGSEA, per germline. CDR3 length equals 11 residues. In nucleotides, the CDR3 is TGCAGCGGGGGACGACAAGGGAAACTGTTTTTT. It yields the protein CSGGRQGKLFF.

V gene TRBV6-5 combines with J gene TRBJ1-1, with 10 bases identical to TRBD1. The V and J ends lost 4 bases and 1 base, in that order; junction bases with no gene match: 6. CDR1 and CDR2 (germline): MNHEY, SVGAGI. CDR3 size: 16 residues. The CDR3: CASSSLTGGANTEAFF. DNA of the CDR3: TGTGCCAGCAGTTCTTTGACAGGGGGCGCGAACACTGAAGCTTTCTTT.

The chain employs TRBV7-8 and TRBJ2-5, with 11 bases matching TRBD1. Trimming removed 5 bases from V and 4 bases from J; junction bases left unmatched: 6. This CDR3 has 15 amino acids. Per the germline V gene, CDR1 is SGHVS and CDR2 is FQNEAQ. This CDR3 reads CASSPRDRGGETQYF. In DNA, the CDR3 is TGTGCCAGCAGCCCTCGGGACAGGGGGGGAGAGACCCAGTACTTC.

The chain links TRBV28 to TRBJ2-3; D possibly corresponds to TRBD2 (5 bases). The V end lost 5 bases, the J end lost 3 bases, and 21 bases lay between the germline ends. This CDR3 region has 17 residues. CDR1 and CDR2 (germline): MDHEN, SYDVKM. Here the CDR3 DNA reads TGTGCCAGCAGTCCGCAATATCAAACTAGTGGGACAGATACGCAGTATTTT. Translated: CASSPQYQTSGTDTQYF. The complete variable domain, with remaining parts taken from reference TRBV28 and TRBJ2-3, reads DVKVTQSSRYLVKRTGEKVFLECVQDMDHENMFWYRQDPGLGLRLIYFSYDVKMKEKGDIPEGYSVSREKKERFSLILESASTNQTSMYLCASSPQYQTSGTDTQYFGPGTRLTVL.

The V and J genes are TRBV9 and TRBJ1-1; D not resolved. Trimming cost V 4 bases and J 1 base, with 5 bases left between them. From germline, CDR1 is SGDLS and CDR2 YYNGEE. The CDR3 is 12 amino acids. The CDR3 is CASSLRNTEAFF. The CDR3 DNA reads TGTGCCAGCAGCCTAAGGAACACTGAAGCTTTCTTT.

CDR3 in DNA: TGTGCCAGCAGTGATTTAGGTGGGGAAAACATTCAGTACTTC. Amino acid sequence: CASSDLGGENIQYF. The chain has TRBV6-1 and TRBJ2-4; D unresolved. CDR3 length: 14 amino acids. Germline V gene lookup returns CDR1 MNHNS and CDR2 SASEGT. Trimming cost V 3 bases and J 5 bases, with 11 bases left between them.

The chain combines TRBV29-1 with TRBJ2-1; 8 bases match TRBD2. Per the germline V gene, CDR1 is SQVTM and CDR2 is ANQGSEA. This CDR3 contains 14 residues. The V gene end was trimmed by 6 bases and the J gene end by 5 bases; junction bases not matched to a gene: 9. CDR3 sequence reads: CSVDGGRSNNEQFF. CDR3 bases: TGCAGCGTGGACGGCGGGAGGAGTAACAATGAGCAGTTCTTC.

V usage is TRBV7-9 and J usage is TRBJ2-6, with D possibly matching TRBD2 (7 bases). There are 18 residues in the CDR3. Germline loops: CDR1 SEHNR, CDR2 FQNEAQ (reference sequence). V was trimmed by 5 bases and J by 0 bases, leaving 17 bases between them. The CDR3 is CASSHGGLPLSGANVLTF. DNA of the CDR3: TGTGCCAGCAGCCACGGGGGGCTCCCCCTCTCTGGGGCCAACGTCCTGACTTTC. Complete variable domain (other parts from reference TRBV7-9 and TRBJ2-6): DTGVSQNPRHKITKRGQNVTFRCDPISEHNRLYWYRQTLGQGPEFLTYFQNEAQLEKSRLLSDRFSAERPKGSFSTLEIQRTEQGDSAMYLCASSHGGLPLSGANVLTFGAGSRLTVL.